Detailed here is one T cell receptor beta chain. Antigen unknown. This specimen comes from a study of cytomegalovirus exposure and HLA in healthy donors. Study results and limitations: It emerged from a later analysis that several of the most significant clusters appeared to be linked to common viral pathogens. In a later analysis, TCR association rates varied by HLA locus: DRB1 most, HLA-C fewest. Using a false discovery rate of 0.05, a later analysis showed that about 16,000 TCR beta sequences were associated with HLA alleles.

The V and J ends lost 5 bases and 2 bases, in that order; junction bases with no gene match: 14. The length of the CDR3 is 19 residues. The germline V gene has CDR1 SEHNR and CDR2 FQNEAQ (reference sequence). The PCR contained 60 Vbeta and 13 Jbeta primers. Only in-frame clones appear in the TCRdb table, and some are missing; sequencing was by immunoSEQ multiplex PCR. This repertoire comprises around 75,000 clones; its ten largest clones make up roughly an eighth. The sample comprised PBMCs. This receptor was taken from a man over 45 in good health and CMV-seropositive. V usage is TRBV7-9 and J usage is TRBJ2-3, with 12 positions matching TRBD2. CDR3 in amino acids: CASSPAGLAGPVHTDTQYF. The CDR3 DNA reads as TGTGCCAGCAGCCCCGCCGGACTAGCGGGGCCCGTCCACACAGATACGCAGTATTTT.